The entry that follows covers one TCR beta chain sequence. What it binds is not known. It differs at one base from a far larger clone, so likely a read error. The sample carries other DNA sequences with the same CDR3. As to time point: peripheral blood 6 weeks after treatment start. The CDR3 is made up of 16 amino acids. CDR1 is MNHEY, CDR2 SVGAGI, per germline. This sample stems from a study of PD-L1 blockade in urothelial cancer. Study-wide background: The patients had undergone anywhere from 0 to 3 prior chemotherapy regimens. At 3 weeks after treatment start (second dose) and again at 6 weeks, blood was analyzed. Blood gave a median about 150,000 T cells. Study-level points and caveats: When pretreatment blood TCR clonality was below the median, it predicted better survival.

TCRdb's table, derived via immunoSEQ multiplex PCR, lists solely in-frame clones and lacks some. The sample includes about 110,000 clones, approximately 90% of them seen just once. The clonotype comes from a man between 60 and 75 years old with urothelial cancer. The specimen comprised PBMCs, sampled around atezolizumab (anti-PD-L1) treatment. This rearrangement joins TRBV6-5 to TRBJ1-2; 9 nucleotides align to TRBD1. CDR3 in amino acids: CASSYSRGQGNYGYTF. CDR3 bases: TGTGCCAGCAGCTACTCGAGGGGACAGGGTAACTATGGCTACACCTTC.